This TCR beta chain derives from a study of post-analysis software for immune sequencing data. Points on this clonotype: The antigen remains undetermined.

The CDR3 runs 12 residues. J lost 3 bases, V lost 6 bases, and 5 bases had no gene match. Per the germline V gene, CDR1 is DFQATT and CDR2 is SNEGSKA (reference sequence). Study conclusions and caveats: When patients were compared with controls, five TRBV segments were more frequent, TRBV5-6, TRBV5-1 and TRBV20-1 among them. In multiple sclerosis, normalized Chao1 diversity was significantly below that of controls.

Unique molecular identifiers featured in each of the TCR beta cDNA libraries. It was from roughly 1 to 10 million T cells that some 460,000 cDNA molecules came. TCRdb re-called the PCR reads with MiXCR, one entry per CDR3 protein. The sample has fewer than 850,000 distinct CDR3 sequences, 25% to 30% seen once. The chain joins TRBV20-1 to TRBJ2-7, with 7 bases lining up with TRBD1. The material sequenced was blood. This clonotype was obtained from a girl between 10 and 17 years old with multiple sclerosis. CDR3 nucleotides: TGCAGTGCAAACAGACAGGGCTACGAGCAGTACTTC. Its protein is CSANRQGYEQYF.